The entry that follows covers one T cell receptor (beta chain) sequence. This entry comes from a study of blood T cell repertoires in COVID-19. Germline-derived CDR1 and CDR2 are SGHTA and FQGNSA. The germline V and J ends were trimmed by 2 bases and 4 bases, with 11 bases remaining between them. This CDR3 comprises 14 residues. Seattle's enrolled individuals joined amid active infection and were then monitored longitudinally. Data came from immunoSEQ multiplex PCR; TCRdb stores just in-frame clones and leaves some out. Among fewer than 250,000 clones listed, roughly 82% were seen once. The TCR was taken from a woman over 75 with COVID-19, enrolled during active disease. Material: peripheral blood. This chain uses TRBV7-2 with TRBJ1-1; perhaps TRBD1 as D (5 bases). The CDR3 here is CASSLMGGGTEAFF. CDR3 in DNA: TGTGCCAGCAGCTTAATGGGGGGAGGCACTGAAGCTTTCTTT.